Detailed here is one TCR beta chain. The identical CDR3 is also encoded by other nucleotide sequences in the sample. This entry belongs to a study of blood T cell repertoires in COVID-19. Assay used: immunoSEQ multiplex PCR; TCRdb lists only in-frame clones, some missing. The table records 280,000 or so clones, roughly 91% of them present only once. The CDR3 is 12 residues long. The germline gives CDR1 MDHEN, CDR2 SYDVKM. Trimming left V 3 bases short and J 2 bases short, with 5 bases between. The sequenced material came from PBMCs or T cells enriched from blood (not recorded which). The TCR sequence derives from a woman in her forties or fifties who had been exposed to COVID-19. The V call is TRBV28, the J call TRBJ2-7; the D is unclear. The CDR3 sequence: CASSLAAYEQYF. The CDR3 DNA reads as TGTGCCAGCAGTTTGGCCGCCTACGAGCAGTACTTC.